This T cell receptor (beta chain) was sequenced in a study of blood T cell repertoires in COVID-19. Study-level information: Acute and convalescent COVID-19 specimens originated in the United States, Italy and Spain. Sources were T cells, B-cell-depleted T cells, or PBMCs; the material itself was cDNA or gDNA.

In the original workflow: Using reference gene primer amplification, nucleated cell counts were estimated. Assay: immunoSEQ multiplex PCR; the TCRdb copy retains only in-frame clones and omits some. D and trimming were read from the DNA, whereas the V and J calls and clone size are those reported in that table. The sample includes about 97,000 clones, about 87% of them seen just once. After removal of 3 bases from V and 3 bases from J, the junction contained 8 bases not matched to a gene. The V gene's germline CDR1 is LNHDA and CDR2 SQIVND (reference sequence). The CDR3 has 15 amino acids. The chain has TRBV19 and TRBJ2-7; 7 bases agree with TRBD1. The sequence derives from a woman aged 30 to 39 with acute or convalescent COVID-19. Material for sequencing was peripheral blood. The CDR3 DNA reads TGTGCCAGTAGTATGAAGAGGGACAGTTTCTACGAGCAGTACTTC. It specifies CASSMKRDSFYEQYF.